Presented here are 13 T cell receptor beta chains from one specimen sequenced in a study of T cell responses to AZD1222 COVID-19 vaccine. TCRdb's copy holds only in-frame clones and misses some; the assay was immunoSEQ multiplex PCR. Here the sample spans roughly 150,000 clones, around 89% being singletons. The starting material was peripheral blood, obtained on day 0 of AZD1222 vaccination. The receptors originated from an adult in good health.

The chain uses TRBV27 and TRBJ2-7, with TRBD2 matching 9 bases. Germline lookup yields CDR1 MNHEY and CDR2 SMNVEV (reference sequence). Germline trimming cut 9 bases from V and 2 bases from J; bases unmatched to any gene: 8. The CDR3 has 14 amino acids. CDR3 protein: CASYSGSYPYEQYF. The CDR3 DNA follows: TGTGCCAGTTATAGCGGGAGCTACCCCTACGAGCAGTACTTC.

The J gene is TRBJ2-1, the V gene TRBV6-2 or TRBV6-3, with D uncertain. The CDR3 has 12 amino acids. Per the germline V gene, CDR1 is MNHEY and CDR2 is SVGEGT. Trimming removed 5 bases at V and 8 bases at J, with 10 bases between. The CDR3 coding sequence is TGTGCCAGCAGTCGGCCCTTCGATGAGCAGTTCTTC. This sequence encodes CASSRPFDEQFF.

The V call is TRBV7-6, the J call TRBJ1-6; TRBD1 might be the D (6 bases). The CDR3 loop spans 15 amino acids. V gave up 4 bases and J gave up 7 bases, with 14 bases separating them. Per germline, CDR1 SGHVS and CDR2 FNYEAQ. CDR3 sequence: CASSSGTRGNSPLHF. In DNA form, the CDR3 reads TGTGCCAGCAGCTCTGGGACAAGGGGGAATTCACCCCTCCACTTT.

This clone occurred once. This chain uses TRBV30 with TRBJ2-5; D gene ambiguous. CDR3 size: 13 residues. Germline CDR1 reads GTSNPN; CDR2 reads SVGIG (reference sequence). V shed 3 bases and J shed 0 bases, with 8 bases lying between them. The CDR3 nucleotides are TGTGCCTGGAGCCCTGGCAACCAAGAGACCCAGTACTTC. It is translated as CAWSPGNQETQYF.

The rearrangement uses TRBV27 and TRBJ2-3; weak D call: TRBD2 (5 bases). This CDR3 is built from 17 residues. With 5 bases removed from V and 0 bases from J, the gap between germline ends came to 18 bases. The germline V gene has CDR1 MNHEY and CDR2 SMNVEV (reference sequence). The CDR3 DNA reads TGTGCCAGCAGTCCCCTAGGTGGAGGCCCCAGCACAGATACGCAGTATTTT. Translating it yields CASSPLGGGPSTDTQYF.

The chain carries TRBV9 and TRBJ2-3; no definite D call. The V gene's germline CDR1 is SGDLS and CDR2 YYNGEE. This CDR3 comprises 13 residues. Deletions cut 0 bases from V and 3 bases from J, with 5 bases between. This chain's CDR3 is CASSVVWTDTQYF. The CDR3 coding sequence is TGTGCCAGCAGCGTAGTTTGGACAGATACGCAGTATTTT. The full variable domain, with the rest looked up from reference TRBV9 and TRBJ2-3, is DSGVTQTPKHLITATGQRVTLRCSPRSGDLSVYWYQQSLDQGLQFLIQYYNGEERAKGNILERFSAQQFPDLHSELNLSSLELGDSALYFCASSVVWTDTQYFGPGTRLTVL.

The chain recombines TRBV27 with TRBJ1-2, with 7 bases that match TRBD1. Germline V gene lookup returns CDR1 MNHEY and CDR2 SMNVEV (reference sequence). This CDR3 is built from 15 residues. J lost 2 bases, V lost 0 bases, and 3 bases had no gene match. For the CDR3, the DNA is TGTGCCAGCAGTTTATCGGGGACAGCCAACTATGGCTACACCTTC. This encodes CASSLSGTANYGYTF.

As DNA, the CDR3 is TGTGCCAGCAGTTTACAGGAGAAAGCTTTCTTT. Residues: CASSLQEKAFF. The J gene is TRBJ1-1, the V gene TRBV12-3 or TRBV12-4; no reliable D call. V gave up 2 bases and J gave up 9 bases, with 7 bases separating them. CDR3 length equals 11 residues.

The V gene is TRBV27, the J gene TRBJ1-4; tentatively, D is TRBD1 (6 bases). V was cut by 6 bases and J by 4 bases, with 12 bases left in between. The germline V gene encodes CDR1 MNHEY and CDR2 SMNVEV (reference sequence). CDR3 size: 14 residues. CDR3 protein: CASSKRGGNEKLFF. The CDR3 region has the DNA TGTGCCAGCAGCAAAAGAGGGGGTAATGAAAAACTGTTTTTT.

V gene TRBV19 combines with J gene TRBJ2-7; D unclear. Looked up from germline, CDR1 is LNHDA and CDR2 is SQIVND (reference sequence). The CDR3 consists of 14 residues. V lost 7 bases, J lost 0 bases, and 13 bases lay in between. The CDR3 bases are TGTGCCAGTACCCTAAGGAAGAGCTCCTACGAGCAGTACTTC. Protein sequence: CASTLRKSSYEQYF.

This clone appeared many times. V is TRBV4-2 and J is TRBJ2-7, with D possibly being TRBD1 (5 bases). V was cut by 0 bases and J by 1 base, with 13 bases left in between. The CDR3 has 16 residues. Looked up from germline, CDR1 is LGHNA and CDR2 is YNFKEQ. CDR3 residues: CASSQEGAPQSYEQYF. DNA of the CDR3: TGTGCCAGCAGCCAAGAAGGGGCCCCCCAATCCTACGAGCAGTACTTC.

The rearrangement links TRBV7-8 to TRBJ1-2, with D unclear. Looked up from germline, CDR1 is SGHVS and CDR2 is FQNEAQ. The germline V and J ends were trimmed by 2 bases and 8 bases, with 9 bases remaining between them. This CDR3 has 12 amino acids. As DNA, the CDR3 is TGTGCCAGCAGCTTACCAGGCCCAGGCTACACCTTC. Encoded protein: CASSLPGPGYTF.

The J gene is TRBJ2-7, the V gene TRBV29-1, with no clear D. Trimming removed 6 bases from V and 3 bases from J, with 12 bases in between. There are 12 residues in the CDR3. Germline-derived CDR1 and CDR2 are SQVTM and ANQGSEA. CDR3 loop: CSVQNPSYEQYF. As DNA, the CDR3 is TGCAGCGTCCAGAACCCTAGCTACGAGCAGTACTTC.